This T cell receptor beta chain originates from a study of CD8 T cells in Susac syndrome. Sequencing of TCR beta was performed on blood CD8+ and CD4+ T cells. The CDR3 length is 15 residues. Germline CDR1 is GTSNPN and CDR2 is SVGIG (reference sequence). The V gene end was trimmed by 6 bases and the J gene end by 4 bases; junction bases not matched to a gene: 11. Random-hexamer reverse transcription was applied to roughly 0.45 to 1 ug RNA. The immunoSEQ assay covered 54 Vbeta and 13 Jbeta segments for CDR3. TCRdb redid the calling of the immunoSEQ multiplex PCR reads with MiXCR, one entry per CDR3 protein. The sample records about 430,000 distinct CDR3 sequences, 85% being singletons.

The chain carries TRBV30 and TRBJ2-3, with 9 bases identical to TRBD2. The receptor was derived from a human donor with multiple sclerosis. Sequenced input: CD8+ T cells from PBMCs. The DNA of the CDR3 is TGTGCCTGTCAACTAGCGGGCGGGCCCCCAGATACGCAGTATTTT. Its translation: CACQLAGGPPDTQYF.